This entry is about one TCR beta chain. Its target is unknown. V was shortened by 4 bases and J by 4 bases, with 13 bases between the two germline ends. The CDR3 has 14 amino acids. Germline CDR1 is MGHDK and CDR2 is SYGVNS. The donors formed part of the approximately 120-subject validation cohort, distinct from the roughly 670-subject first cohort. The data are from a study of cytomegalovirus exposure and HLA in healthy donors. Background on the study: The 120 validation repertoires were produced on the same platform as the 670 or so repertoires of the first cohort. This was reported in a later analysis. Study observations and caveats: Whilst most TCR sequences proved rare, a subset of public TCRs occurred across many donors. Among TCR beta chains, those listed as cytomegalovirus-associated numbered about 160.

The assay was immunoSEQ multiplex PCR, and TCRdb's table has in-frame clones only and misses some. Of a few hundred thousand clones listed, less than 90% are singletons. The TCR comes from a man younger than 30 in good health and CMV-seropositive. The V gene is TRBV25-1, the J gene TRBJ1-2, with D maybe TRBD1 (6 bases). The sequenced sample consisted of PBMCs. Written as DNA, the CDR3 is TGTGCCAGCAGTGTAGCAGGGGTTGGCTATGGCTACACCTTC. Its translation: CASSVAGVGYGYTF.